This T cell receptor (beta chain) appears in the sequencing data of a study of tumor-infiltrating lymphocytes in primary liver carcinoma. Researchers generated TCR beta cDNA from about 460 ng of total RNA, relying on a constant-region primer. Three nested multiplex PCR rounds, a slightly modified ARM-PCR, produced the libraries for TCR beta. The first two PCR rounds, approximately 10 cycles each, used TRBV1-TRBV30 forward primers and a C-beta reverse primer. TCRdb fed the multiplex PCR reads into MiXCR, producing one record per CDR3 protein. This table has about 200,000 distinct CDR3 sequences, 65% appearing once. The authors took blood RNA from unsorted whole blood and also extracted germline DNA. The J segment lost 7 bases and the V segment lost 3 bases, leaving 20 bases of the junction unmatched. The CDR3 contains 18 residues. The germline V gene encodes CDR1 SGHRS and CDR2 YFSETQ.

This sequence was found in a woman aged 55-69 years with primary liver carcinoma and hepatitis B virus infection. Sequencing was done on a sample of peripheral blood. V is TRBV5-1 and J is TRBJ2-3; 7 bases agree with TRBD2. The CDR3: CASSWPLERDPTRYTQYF. The CDR3 DNA follows: TGCGCCAGCAGCTGGCCCTTAGAGCGGGACCCTACTCGGTATACGCAGTATTTT.